A single sample is the source of the 18 T cell receptor beta chains below, sequenced in a study of cytomegalovirus exposure and HLA in healthy donors. The PCR was carried out with 60 Vbeta primers and 13 Jbeta primers. Some clones are missing from TCRdb's copy, which holds only in-frame ones; the method was immunoSEQ multiplex PCR. The data show some 130,000 clones, more than 65% seen once. The sequencing sample was made of PBMCs. The receptors were gathered from a male donor in good health and CMV-seropositive.

There are a few counts of this clone. The rearrangement joins TRBV6-4 to TRBJ2-3, with D maybe TRBD1 (5 bases). V lost 0 bases, J lost 2 bases, and 15 bases lay in between. The CDR3 is 17 residues long. CDR1 MRHNA and CDR2 SNTAGT come from the germline V gene. CDR3 sequence: CASSDSMDNPHTDTQYF. The CDR3 nucleotides are TGTGCCAGCAGTGACTCGATGGACAACCCGCACACAGATACGCAGTATTTT.

The genes are TRBV28 and TRBJ1-3; D gene uncertain. The CDR3 loop spans 12 amino acids. The V and J ends lost 5 bases and 4 bases respectively, with 6 bases between them. Looked up from germline, CDR1 is MDHEN and CDR2 is SYDVKM. The CDR3 bases are TGTGCCAGCAGTCTAGGCGGAAACACCATATATTTT. Its translation: CASSLGGNTIYF.

The V call is TRBV7-2, the J call TRBJ1-2; 8 bases align to TRBD1. Germline lookup yields CDR1 SGHTA and CDR2 FQGNSA. The V segment lost 5 bases and the J segment 1 base; nucleotides outside the gene matches: 6. The CDR3 has 15 amino acids. Written as DNA, the CDR3 is TGTGCCAGCAGCCGCGACAGGGGAGTTAACTATGGCTACACCTTC. Encoded protein: CASSRDRGVNYGYTF.

On this clone itself: Other DNA sequences of this sample code for an identical CDR3. The CDR3 DNA follows: TGTGCCAGCAGTCCCACAGGGGTAGGCAATCAGCCCCAGCATTTT. Its protein is CASSPTGVGNQPQHF. The chain joins TRBV28 to TRBJ1-5; 7 nucleotides line up with TRBD1. The CDR3 has 15 residues. Germline V CDR1 and CDR2: MDHEN, SYDVKM. The V segment lost 5 bases and the J segment 2 bases; nucleotides outside the gene matches: 6.

The CDR3 sequence is CASSLVGFFNSPLHF. CDR3 sequence (DNA): TGCGCCAGCAGCTTGGTCGGGTTCTTTAATTCACCCCTCCACTTT. This chain links TRBV5-1 with TRBJ1-6; D not resolved. Germline CDR1 reads SGHRS; CDR2 reads YFSETQ. V was clipped by 0 bases and J by 6 bases, with 10 bases between them. The CDR3 length is 15 residues.

This chain links TRBV10-3 with TRBJ2-7; possible D gene TRBD1, 6 bases. This CDR3 spans 15 amino acids. CDR1 ENHRY and CDR2 SYGVKD come from the germline V gene. Trimming removed 2 bases from V and 0 bases from J, with 11 bases in between. CDR3: CAISETAGVSYEQYF. The CDR3 DNA is TGTGCCATCAGTGAGACTGCAGGGGTCTCCTACGAGCAGTACTTC.

The chain recombines TRBV2 with TRBJ1-6; 10 bases align to TRBD1. J was trimmed by 5 bases and V by 8 bases; bases with no gene match: 6. The CDR3 spans 15 residues. Germline lookup yields CDR1 SNHLY and CDR2 FYNNEI. Here the CDR3 reads CASLRDRGHNSPLHF. In DNA form, the CDR3 reads TGTGCCAGCCTCCGGGACAGGGGACATAATTCACCCCTCCACTTT.

This clone was detected only once. The chain employs TRBV21-1 and TRBJ2-1; TRBD1 is the table's D call and was not checked against the DNA. TRBV21-1 is classified as a pseudogene. CDR3 length: 15 amino acids. CDR3 protein: CASIIRQSSYNEQFF. In DNA form, the CDR3 reads TGTGCCAGCATCATTCGACAGAGCTCCTACAATGAGCAGTTCTTC.

The chain couples TRBV29-1 to TRBJ2-7, with TRBD2 matching over 11 bases. Germline CDR1 and CDR2: SQVTM and ANQGSEA. Trimming removed 6 bases from V and 4 bases from J; junction bases left unmatched: 14. CDR3 length equals 16 residues. CDR3 in amino acids: CSVETLLAGVGYEQYF. In nucleotides, the CDR3 is TGCAGCGTCGAAACTCTACTAGCGGGAGTAGGGTACGAGCAGTACTTC.

The V call is TRBV5-5, the J call TRBJ2-1; 7 nucleotides match TRBD2. The germline gives CDR1 SGHKS, CDR2 YYEKEE (reference sequence). Trimming removed 2 bases from V and 4 bases from J; junction bases left unmatched: 9. CDR3 length equals 16 residues. The chain's CDR3 is CASSFSPSGRYNEQFF. CDR3 in DNA: TGTGCCAGCAGCTTCTCTCCTAGCGGTAGGTACAATGAGCAGTTCTTC.

The rearrangement uses TRBV5-4 and TRBJ2-1; TRBD2 agrees at 7 bases. The CDR3 extends over 16 amino acids. V was pared by 0 bases and J by 2 bases, with 5 bases of the junction left unmatched. The V gene's germline CDR1 is SGHNT and CDR2 YYREEE (reference sequence). For the CDR3, the DNA is TGTGCCAGCAGCTTGGGACGGGGGGTTACCTACAATGAGCAGTTCTTC. Its translation: CASSLGRGVTYNEQFF.

The chain has TRBV29-1 and TRBJ2-7; 11 positions match TRBD2. Germline V gene data show CDR1 as SQVTM and CDR2 as ANQGSEA. V was pared by 5 bases and J by 2 bases, with 8 bases of the junction left unmatched. The CDR3 sequence is 15 residues long. Written as DNA, the CDR3 is TGCAGCGTTACCAGCACTAGCGGGAGTCCCTACGAGCAGTACTTC. Translated, it gives CSVTSTSGSPYEQYF.

This rearrangement joins TRBV2 to TRBJ2-4, with D perhaps TRBD1 (5 bases). Germline CDR1 SNHLY, CDR2 FYNNEI. V was cut by 10 bases and J by 0 bases, with 13 bases left in between. The CDR3 totals 14 residues. Here the CDR3 DNA reads TGTGCCACAAGGCTGGGGCTAGCCAAAAACATTCAGTACTTC. Its translation: CATRLGLAKNIQYF.

The chain links TRBV7-2 to TRBJ1-4, with 7 bases identical to TRBD1. CDR1 is SGHTA and CDR2 is FQGNSA in the germline V gene. Germline trimming cut 1 base from V and 8 bases from J; bases unmatched to any gene: 10. The CDR3 length is 16 residues. The CDR3 region is CASSLGAGGSREKLFF. In nucleotides, the CDR3 is TGTGCCAGCAGCTTAGGAGCAGGGGGATCCAGGGAAAAACTGTTTTTT. Complete variable domain (other parts from reference TRBV7-2 and TRBJ1-4): GAGVSQSPSNKVTEKGKDVELRCDPISGHTALYWYRQSLGQGLEFLIYFQGNSAPDKSGLPSDRFSAERTGGSVSTLTIQRTQQEDSAVYLCASSLGAGGSREKLFFGSGTQLSVL.

This clone has more than one count but fewer than ten. The chain couples TRBV29-1 to TRBJ2-3; 7 bases are a match to TRBD1. V was clipped by 4 bases and J by 5 bases; unmatched bases: 12. Germline assignment: CDR1 SQVTM and CDR2 ANQGSEA. CDR3 length: 15 residues. CDR3 protein: CSVGGFSQGIDTQYF. The CDR3 DNA reads TGCAGCGTTGGAGGGTTTTCACAGGGGATAGATACGCAGTATTTT.

The chain couples TRBV2 to TRBJ2-2, with 8 nucleotides matching TRBD1. This CDR3 spans 13 amino acids. Trimming took 6 bases from V and 7 from J; bases not matched to a gene: 4. CDR1 SNHLY and CDR2 FYNNEI come from the germline V gene. The CDR3 here is CASRTGAGGELFF. The CDR3 DNA is TGTGCCAGCAGGACAGGGGCCGGCGGGGAGCTGTTTTTT.

The J gene is TRBJ1-5, the V gene TRBV23-1; D is possibly TRBD1 (5 bases). TRBV23-1 is sorted into the ORF group, with uncertain function. The CDR3 runs to 17 residues. Trimming removed 0 bases from V and 5 bases from J, with 17 bases in between. The CDR3 sequence: CASSQSWGGAGYQPQHF. CDR3 coding DNA: TGCGCCAGCAGTCAATCATGGGGAGGGGCGGGGTATCAGCCCCAGCATTTT.

The rearrangement links TRBV18 to TRBJ1-1; D may be TRBD1 (6 bases). Trimming left V 5 bases short and J 1 base short, with 20 bases between. The CDR3 has 17 amino acids. Germline V CDR1 and CDR2: KGHSH, LQKENI. The CDR3 DNA sequence: TGTGCCAGCTCAGCTACAGGACAGCGGTTCTGGAACACTGAAGCTTTCTTT. Residues: CASSATGQRFWNTEAFF.